This TCR beta chain was identified in a study of PD-L1 blockade in urothelial cancer. Sequencing used immunoSEQ multiplex PCR; TCRdb keeps in-frame clones, though not all of them. The data hold 41,000 or so clones, with over 65% observed a single time. The specimen comprised PBMCs, sampled around atezolizumab (anti-PD-L1) treatment. This receptor was identified in a man between 60 and 75 years old with urothelial cancer.

Written as DNA, the CDR3 is TGTGCCAGCAGAGAGATCACAGATACGCAGTATTTT. Translated: CASREITDTQYF. The chain is built from TRBV7-8 and TRBJ2-3; D unresolved. With 6 bases removed from V and 2 bases from J, the gap between germline ends came to 6 bases. The CDR3 has 12 amino acids. Germline CDR1 SGHVS, CDR2 FQNEAQ.